Listed here are 22 T cell receptor beta chains from one sample, sequenced in a study of patients and donors after allogeneic stem cell transplantation. TCRdb re-analysed the RT-PCR reads in MiXCR, keeping a single row per CDR3 protein. Among 65,000 to 80,000 distinct CDR3 sequences listed, about 26% were seen once. The sequenced sample was blood, either unsorted or a sorted T cell fraction (not recorded which). These receptors were taken from a human donor who was either an allogeneic HSCT recipient or a stem cell or donor lymphocyte infusion donor (not recorded which). It is not recorded whose cells these are; they may come from a transplant donor.

The chain recombines TRBV7-2 with TRBJ1-4; D gene unclear. The CDR3 is 16 amino acids. The V end was cut by 0 bases, the J end by 7 bases, with 15 bases between. Germline V lookup: CDR1 SGHTA, CDR2 FQGNSA. This chain's CDR3 is CASSLAGPAVLEKLFF. CDR3 sequence (DNA): TGTGCCAGCAGCTTAGCTGGCCCCGCGGTCCTTGAAAAACTGTTTTTT.

The table lists this clonotype with a few counts. The rearrangement joins TRBV5-1 to TRBJ1-1, with 7 bases fitting TRBD1. Trimming removed 7 bases from V and 0 bases from J; junction bases left unmatched: 6. Per the germline V gene, CDR1 is SGHRS and CDR2 is YFSETQ. The CDR3 has 14 amino acids. The CDR3 loop is CASGGTDMNTEAFF. The CDR3 nucleotides are TGCGCCAGCGGCGGGACAGACATGAACACTGAAGCTTTCTTT.

This clonotype was detected ten times or more. This chain connects TRBV4-3 to TRBJ2-4; 7 bases fit TRBD2. The CDR3 loop spans 16 amino acids. V was clipped by 0 bases and J by 12 bases; unmatched bases: 14. Germline-derived CDR1 and CDR2 are LGHNA and YSLEER. Here the CDR3 reads CASSQDYGGTITHQYF. CDR3 sequence (DNA): TGCGCCAGCAGCCAAGATTATGGCGGGACTATAACGCATCAGTACTTC.

This clonotype was picked up a small number of times. The rearrangement uses TRBV6-5 and TRBJ2-7, with 8 bases aligning to TRBD1. This CDR3 contains 15 residues. CDR1 and CDR2 (germline): MNHEY, SVGAGI. The V gene end was trimmed by 3 bases and the J gene end by 6 bases; junction bases not matched to a gene: 10. The CDR3 loop is CASSYTLAGGPEQYF. The CDR3 DNA sequence: TGTGCCAGCAGTTATACTCTGGCAGGGGGCCCCGAGCAGTACTTC.

This clonotype has ten or more counts. The rearrangement joins TRBV7-2 to TRBJ2-4; weak D call: TRBD2 (6 bases). V lost 3 bases and J 1 base, leaving 25 bases between the germline ends. Germline-derived CDR1 and CDR2 are SGHTA and FQGNSA. The CDR3 is 20 residues long. The DNA of the CDR3 is TGTGCCAGCAGCTTGGGTAACCGGGGGTCAGGGAGGACGGCCAAAAACATTCAGTACTTC. Protein sequence: CASSLGNRGSGRTAKNIQYF.

The chain uses TRBV20-1 and TRBJ2-7; 14 nucleotides line up with TRBD2. The J segment lost 5 bases and the V segment lost 6 bases, leaving 9 bases of the junction unmatched. The CDR3 is 15 residues long. The V gene's germline CDR1 is DFQATT and CDR2 SNEGSKA (reference sequence). The CDR3 sequence is CSASLGLAGGHEQYF. The CDR3 coding sequence is TGCAGTGCCTCCCTTGGACTAGCGGGAGGACACGAGCAGTACTTC.

The table lists this clonotype with a few counts. The chain links TRBV6-5 to TRBJ2-7, with D possibly TRBD1 on 6 matching bases. Germline V gene sequence: CDR1 MNHEY, CDR2 SVGAGI. V was pared by 10 bases and J by 2 bases, with 15 bases between. The CDR3 covers 13 residues. CDR3 sequence reads: CATISGTTYEQYF. The CDR3 nucleotides are TGTGCCACCATTTCCGGGACAACCTACGAGCAGTACTTC.

The rearrangement joins TRBV7-3 to TRBJ2-5; the D is unclear. V lost 0 bases to trimming and J lost 1 base, with 3 bases between them. CDR1 and CDR2 (germline): SGHTA, FQGTGA. The CDR3 totals 13 residues. This CDR3 reads CASSLTPQETQYF. CDR3 DNA sequence: TGTGCCAGCAGCTTAACCCCCCAAGAGACCCAGTACTTC.

This clonotype was seen a handful of times. The chain recombines TRBV12-3 or TRBV12-4 with TRBJ1-3; no firm D call. Trimming shortened V by 2 bases and J by 8 bases, and 7 bases separated the two germline ends. The CDR3 is 12 residues long. The CDR3, as DNA: TGTGCCAGCAGTTTAACGGGAGACACCATATATTTT. Translation: CASSLTGDTIYF.

V and J are TRBV7-3 and TRBJ1-1; D gene uncertain. V lost 0 bases to trimming and J lost 3 bases, with 5 bases between them. Germline CDR1 SGHTA, CDR2 FQGTGA. The CDR3 extends over 13 amino acids. CDR3 sequence reads: CASSLTVDTEAFF. In nucleotides, the CDR3 is TGTGCCAGCAGCTTAACGGTGGACACTGAAGCTTTCTTT.

This clonotype was detected ten times or more. V and J are TRBV20-1 and TRBJ2-1, with 13 bases identical to TRBD2. This CDR3 comprises 15 residues. The V gene end was trimmed by 4 bases and the J gene end by 7 bases; junction bases not matched to a gene: 7. Germline V gene data show CDR1 as DFQATT and CDR2 as SNEGSKA (reference sequence). The chain's CDR3 is CSATSLAGGQNEQFF. CDR3 coding DNA: TGCAGTGCTACCTCACTAGCGGGAGGGCAAAATGAGCAGTTCTTC.

The CDR3 loop is CASSEAGNFFFYSGNTIYF. As DNA, the CDR3 is TGTGCCAGCAGCGAGGCGGGGAATTTCTTCTTCTACTCTGGAAACACCATATATTTT. The chain uses TRBV6-1 and TRBJ1-3; D is unclear. Germline lookup yields CDR1 MNHNS and CDR2 SASEGT. The CDR3 is made up of 19 amino acids. Trimming stripped 6 bases from V and 0 bases from J, with 24 bases between.

The chain has TRBV5-1 and TRBJ1-1; D gene ambiguous. This CDR3 has 13 residues. CDR1 and CDR2 (germline): SGHRS, YFSETQ. The CDR3 DNA follows: TGCGCGAGCTCGGGGTTCATGAACACTGAAGCTTTCTTT. Amino acids: CASSGFMNTEAFF.

This clonotype was recorded a few times. The chain combines TRBV7-3 with TRBJ1-1, with D perhaps matching TRBD1 (5 bases). This CDR3 is built from 15 residues. CDR1 is SGHTA and CDR2 is FQGTGA in the germline V gene. V lost 3 bases and J 1 base, leaving 12 bases between the germline ends. CDR3 protein: CASSLMTVGNTEAFF. The CDR3 DNA reads as TGTGCCAGCAGCTTGATGACAGTCGGGAACACTGAAGCTTTCTTT.

The chain uses TRBV10-3 and TRBJ2-1; perhaps TRBD1 as D (6 bases). Germline-derived CDR1 and CDR2 are ENHRY and SYGVKD. V lost 4 bases to trimming and J lost 5 bases, with 6 bases between them. CDR3 length equals 12 residues. CDR3 sequence reads: CAISAGDNEQFF. CDR3 DNA: TGTGCCATCAGTGCAGGGGACAATGAGCAGTTCTTC.

The chain recombines TRBV23-1 with TRBJ2-7, with D tentatively TRBD2 (7 bases). TRBV23-1 is noted as an ORF with a role that remains uncertain. The CDR3 has 15 amino acids. Trimming took 7 bases from V and 3 from J, leaving 19 bases between them. Written as DNA, the CDR3 is TGCGCCAGCATCCTGGGGGGGGACACCTACTACGAGCAGTACTTC. Residues: CASILGGDTYYEQYF.

In this sample, this clonotype turned up a few times. The chain carries TRBV6-5 and TRBJ2-7; the D gene is possibly TRBD2 (5 bases). The V and J ends lost 4 bases and 4 bases respectively, with 11 bases between them. CDR1 MNHEY and CDR2 SVGAGI come from the germline V gene. This CDR3 is built from 13 residues. The CDR3 sequence: CASSSGGLYEQYF. The CDR3 coding sequence is TGTGCCAGCAGTTCGGGCGGGCTTTACGAGCAGTACTTC.

This chain connects TRBV7-8 to TRBJ2-1, with TRBD1 identical over 10 bases. Per the germline V gene, CDR1 is SGHVS and CDR2 is FQNEAQ. With 5 bases clipped from V and 8 bases from J, the junction kept 9 bases outside the gene matches. The CDR3 sequence is 15 residues long. The CDR3 sequence is CASSNRQGAWDEQFF. CDR3 nucleotides: TGTGCCAGCAGCAACCGACAGGGGGCTTGGGATGAGCAGTTCTTC.

The genes are TRBV20-1 and TRBJ2-7; 7 nucleotides line up with TRBD2. V lost 0 bases and J lost 2; bases outside the gene matches: 10. The CDR3 loop spans 16 amino acids. Germline lookup yields CDR1 DFQATT and CDR2 SNEGSKA (reference sequence). CDR3: CSARDIGLAAPYEQYF. The CDR3 coding sequence is TGCAGTGCTAGAGATATTGGGCTAGCGGCCCCCTACGAGCAGTACTTC.

The CDR3 here is CASSQQEGATNEKLFF. The CDR3 bases are TGCGCCAGCAGCCAACAAGAGGGGGCAACTAATGAAAAACTGTTTTTT. This chain uses TRBV4-1 with TRBJ1-4; a possible D gene is TRBD1 (6 bases). The CDR3 loop spans 16 amino acids. V lost 2 bases, J lost 0 bases, and 10 bases lay in between. CDR1 and CDR2 (germline): MGHRA, YSYEKL.

V gene TRBV4-2 combines with J gene TRBJ2-7; perhaps D is TRBD1 or TRBD2 (6 bases each). Trimming pared 1 base from V and 1 base from J, leaving 14 bases between. CDR1 is LGHNA and CDR2 is YNFKEQ in the germline V gene. CDR3 length equals 16 residues. This CDR3 reads CASSQVGGTKSYEQYF. CDR3 DNA sequence: TGTGCCAGCAGCCAAGTCGGAGGGACAAAGTCCTACGAGCAGTACTTC.

This clonotype was detected only a few times. CDR3 amino acids: CASNTQTAPYLGWGGYTF. The CDR3 nucleotides read TGTGCCAGCAACACACAGACAGCACCCTATTTAGGGTGGGGTGGCTACACCTTC. The chain links TRBV28 to TRBJ1-2, with D tentatively TRBD1 (5 bases). CDR3 size: 18 residues. Trimming left V 7 bases short and J 7 bases short, with 31 bases between. CDR1 is MDHEN, CDR2 SYDVKM, per germline.